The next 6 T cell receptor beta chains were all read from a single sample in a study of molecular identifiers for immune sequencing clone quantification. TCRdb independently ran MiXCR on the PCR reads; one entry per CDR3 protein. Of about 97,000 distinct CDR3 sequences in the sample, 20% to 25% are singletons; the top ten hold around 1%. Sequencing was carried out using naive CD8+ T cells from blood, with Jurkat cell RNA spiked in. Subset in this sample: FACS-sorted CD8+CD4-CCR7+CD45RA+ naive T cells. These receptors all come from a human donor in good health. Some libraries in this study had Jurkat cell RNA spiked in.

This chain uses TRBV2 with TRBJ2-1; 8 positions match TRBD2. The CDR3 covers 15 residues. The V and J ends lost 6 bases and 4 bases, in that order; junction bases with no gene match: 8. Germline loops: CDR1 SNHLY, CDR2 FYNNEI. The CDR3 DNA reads TGTGCCAGCAGATCCCGGGGGGGTGCTTACAATGAGCAGTTCTTC. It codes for CASRSRGGAYNEQFF.

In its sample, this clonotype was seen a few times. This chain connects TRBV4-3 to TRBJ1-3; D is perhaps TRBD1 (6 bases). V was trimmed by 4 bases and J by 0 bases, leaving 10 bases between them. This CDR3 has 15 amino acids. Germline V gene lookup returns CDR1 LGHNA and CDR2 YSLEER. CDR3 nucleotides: TGCGCCAGCAGCCCGGACAGTGCCTCTGGAAACACCATATATTTT. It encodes CASSPDSASGNTIYF.

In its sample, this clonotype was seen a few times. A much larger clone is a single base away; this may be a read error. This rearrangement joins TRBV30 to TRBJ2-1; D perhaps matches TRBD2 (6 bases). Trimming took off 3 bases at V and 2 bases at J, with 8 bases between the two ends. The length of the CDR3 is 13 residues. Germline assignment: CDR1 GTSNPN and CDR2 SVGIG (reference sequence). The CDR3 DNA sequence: TGTGCCTGGAGCGGGAGCCCCTACAATGAGCAGTTCTTC. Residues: CAWSGSPYNEQFF.

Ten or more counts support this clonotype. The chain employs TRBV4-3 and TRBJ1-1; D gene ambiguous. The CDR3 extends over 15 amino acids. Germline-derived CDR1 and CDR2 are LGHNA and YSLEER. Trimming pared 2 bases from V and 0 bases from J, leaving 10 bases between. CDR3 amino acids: CASSQRLAMNTEAFF. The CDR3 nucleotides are TGCGCCAGCAGCCAAAGGTTAGCGATGAACACTGAAGCTTTCTTT.

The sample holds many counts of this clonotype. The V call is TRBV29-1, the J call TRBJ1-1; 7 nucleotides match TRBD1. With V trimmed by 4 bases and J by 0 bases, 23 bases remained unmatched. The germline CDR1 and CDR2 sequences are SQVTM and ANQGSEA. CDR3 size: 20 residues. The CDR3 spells CSVVPVGPGGQVRMNTEAFF. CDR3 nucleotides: TGCAGCGTTGTTCCTGTTGGCCCCGGAGGACAGGTGCGAATGAACACTGAAGCTTTCTTT.

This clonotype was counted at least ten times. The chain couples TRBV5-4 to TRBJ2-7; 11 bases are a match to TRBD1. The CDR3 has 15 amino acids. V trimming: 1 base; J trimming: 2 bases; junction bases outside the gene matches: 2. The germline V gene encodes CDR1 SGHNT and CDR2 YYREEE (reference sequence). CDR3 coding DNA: TGTGCCAGCAGCTTGTTGGGACAGGGGGCCTACGAGCAGTACTTC. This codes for CASSLLGQGAYEQYF.